This TCR beta chain was retrieved from a study of cytomegalovirus exposure and HLA in healthy donors. The overall study: Early on, a data release was issued that held some 91 million unique TCRs from HLA-typed donors. Study-wide points: In a later analysis, at a false discovery rate of 0.05, about 15,000 TCR beta sequences were associated with HLA alleles. Within the data, a cluster of highly shared sequence variants was likely a sequencing artifact. For most TCR beta V segments, an earlier analysis put the productive rate at about 90% or about 30% of the time.

To note about this clone: What it recognizes is unknown.

The V end was cut by 0 bases, the J end by 10 bases, with 7 bases between. The CDR3 loop spans 13 amino acids. Germline loops: CDR1 ENHRY, CDR2 SYGVKD. PCR used 60 Vbeta primers and 13 Jbeta primers. Sequencing was performed with immunoSEQ multiplex PCR; in TCRdb, only in-frame clones are kept and a portion is missing. The data hold about 130,000 clones, with around 80% observed a single time. The source is a human donor in good health. The source material was PBMCs. V is TRBV10-3 and J is TRBJ1-6; D call uncertain. This CDR3 is CAISESIGSPLHF. In DNA, the CDR3 is TGTGCCATCAGTGAGTCGATTGGCTCACCCCTCCACTTT.